The T cell receptor beta chain under discussion was sequenced for a study of blood T cells in healthy people across ages. Isolation per sample recovered at least 7 million PBMCs. With a J-beta primer mix and a sample-barcoded 5' primer, a second PCR ran 7 to 11 cycles. Unique molecular identifiers of 12 random nucleotides labeled each cDNA. TCRdb re-analysed the 5' RACE reads in MiXCR, keeping a single row per CDR3 protein. The profile shows about 970,000 distinct CDR3 sequences, roughly 51% of them singletons. General observations from the study: In these data, TCR beta diversity tracked strongly with naive T cell percentage.

Turning to this clonotype: The antigen is unknown.

The CDR3 runs to 13 residues. Germline trimming cut 5 bases from V and 8 bases from J; bases unmatched to any gene: 8. Per the germline V gene, CDR1 is SQVTM and CDR2 is ANQGSEA. V is TRBV29-1 and J is TRBJ1-4, with 7 bases identical to TRBD1. The sequencing sample was made of blood. This TCR derives from a woman in her fifties or sixties in good health. The DNA of the CDR3 is TGCAGCGTTAGAACAGGGGTTCGGGAAAAACTGTTTTTT. The encoded protein is CSVRTGVREKLFF.